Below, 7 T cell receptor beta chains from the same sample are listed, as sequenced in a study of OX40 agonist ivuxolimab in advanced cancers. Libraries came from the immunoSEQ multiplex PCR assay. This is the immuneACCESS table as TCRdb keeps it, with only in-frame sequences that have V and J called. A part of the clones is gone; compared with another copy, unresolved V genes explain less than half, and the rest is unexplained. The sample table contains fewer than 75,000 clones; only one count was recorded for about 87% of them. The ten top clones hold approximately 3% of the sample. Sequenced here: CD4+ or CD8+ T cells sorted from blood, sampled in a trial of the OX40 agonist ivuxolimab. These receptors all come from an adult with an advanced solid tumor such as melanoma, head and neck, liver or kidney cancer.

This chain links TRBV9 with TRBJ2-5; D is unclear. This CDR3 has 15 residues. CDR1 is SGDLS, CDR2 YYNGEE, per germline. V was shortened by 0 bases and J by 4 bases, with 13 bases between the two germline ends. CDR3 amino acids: CASSVDVPKGETQYF. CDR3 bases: TGTGCCAGCAGCGTAGATGTACCCAAGGGAGAGACCCAGTACTTC.

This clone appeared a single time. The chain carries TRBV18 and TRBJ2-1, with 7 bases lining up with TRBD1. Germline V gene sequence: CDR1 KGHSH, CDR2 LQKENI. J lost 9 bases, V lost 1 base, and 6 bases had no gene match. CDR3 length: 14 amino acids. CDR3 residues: CASSPQGAGIEQFF. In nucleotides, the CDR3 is TGTGCCAGCTCACCACAGGGGGCTGGTATTGAGCAGTTCTTC. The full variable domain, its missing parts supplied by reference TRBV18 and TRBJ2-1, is NAGVMQNPRHLVRRRGQEARLRCSPMKGHSHVYWYRQLPEEGLKFMVYLQKENIIDESGMPKERFSAEFPKEGPSILRIQQVVRGDSAAYFCASSPQGAGIEQFFGPGTRLTVL.

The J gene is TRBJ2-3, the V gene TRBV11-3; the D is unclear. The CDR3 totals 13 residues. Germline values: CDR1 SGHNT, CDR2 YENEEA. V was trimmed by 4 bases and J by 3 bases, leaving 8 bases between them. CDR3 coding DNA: TGTGCCAGCAGCTCGTCCCAGACAGATACGCAGTATTTT. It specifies CASSSSQTDTQYF.

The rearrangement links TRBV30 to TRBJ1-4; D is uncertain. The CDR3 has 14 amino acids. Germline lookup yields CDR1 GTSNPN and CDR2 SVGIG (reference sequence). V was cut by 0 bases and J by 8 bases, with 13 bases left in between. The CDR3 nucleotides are TGTGCCTGGAGTGTACTGACCCTGCGGGAAAAACTGTTTTTT. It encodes CAWSVLTLREKLFF.

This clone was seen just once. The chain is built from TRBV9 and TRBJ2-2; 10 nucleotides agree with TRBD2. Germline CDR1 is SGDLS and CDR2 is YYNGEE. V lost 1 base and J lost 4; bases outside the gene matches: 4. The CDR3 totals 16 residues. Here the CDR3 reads CASSVSLAGLTGELFF. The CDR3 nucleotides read TGTGCCAGCAGCGTATCACTAGCGGGGCTCACCGGGGAGCTGTTTTTT.

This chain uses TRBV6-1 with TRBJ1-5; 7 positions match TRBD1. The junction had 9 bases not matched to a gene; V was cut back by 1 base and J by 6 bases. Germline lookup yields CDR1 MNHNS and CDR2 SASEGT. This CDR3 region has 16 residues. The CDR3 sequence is CASSEGEDRPAQPQHF. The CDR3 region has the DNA TGTGCCAGCAGTGAAGGCGAGGACAGGCCTGCTCAGCCCCAGCATTTT.

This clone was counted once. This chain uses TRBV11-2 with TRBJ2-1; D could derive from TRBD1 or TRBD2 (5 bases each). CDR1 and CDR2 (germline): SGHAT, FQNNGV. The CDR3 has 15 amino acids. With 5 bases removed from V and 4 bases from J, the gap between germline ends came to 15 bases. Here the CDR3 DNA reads TGTGCCAGCAGCACCCCCTCGGGGCGTTACAATGAGCAGTTCTTC. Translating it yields CASSTPSGRYNEQFF.